Below are 24 T cell receptor beta chains sequenced from a single sample in a study of CD8 T cells in ankylosing spondylitis. Whole-study findings and limits: Within ankylosing spondylitis blood, a TCR beta motif made up of several highly homologous variants appeared to be characteristic.

TCRdb analysed the 5' RACE reads with MiXCR anew, one entry per CDR3 protein. The sample gives approximately 300,000 distinct CDR3 sequences, 6.5% to 10% of which show up once; just over 14% is in the top ten. These receptors have no identified antigens. The sample comprised blood, either unsorted or a sorted T cell fraction (not recorded which). The receptors here all came from a male donor with ankylosing spondylitis.

V gene TRBV28 combines with J gene TRBJ2-7, with TRBD2 identical over 13 bases. The junction had 6 bases not matched to a gene; V was cut back by 4 bases and J by 6 bases. Germline values: CDR1 MDHEN, CDR2 SYDVKM. The CDR3 loop spans 15 amino acids. CDR3 coding DNA: TGTGCCAGCAGTTGGACTAGCGGGAGTAGGTCCGAGCAGTACTTC. This sequence encodes CASSWTSGSRSEQYF. The full variable domain, rest sourced from reference TRBV28 and TRBJ2-7, is DVKVTQSSRYLVKRTGEKVFLECVQDMDHENMFWYRQDPGLGLRLIYFSYDVKMKEKGDIPEGYSVSREKKERFSLILESASTNQTSMYLCASSWTSGSRSEQYFGPGTRLTVT.

In its sample, this clonotype was seen a few times. The chain recombines TRBV5-1 with TRBJ1-1; D unclear. Germline V gene data show CDR1 as SGHRS and CDR2 as YFSETQ. The CDR3 extends over 14 amino acids. Trimming pared 4 bases from V and 7 bases from J, leaving 17 bases between. The CDR3 sequence: CASSPAPGSGEAFF. Written as DNA, the CDR3 is TGCGCCAGCAGCCCCGCCCCGGGAAGCGGTGAAGCTTTCTTT. The full variable domain, its missing parts supplied by reference TRBV5-1 and TRBJ1-1, is KAGVTQTPRYLIKTRGQQVTLSCSPISGHRSVSWYQQTPGQGLQFLFEYFSETQRNKGNFPGRFSGRQFSNSRSEMNVSTLELGDSALYLCASSPAPGSGEAFFGQGTRLTVV.

Comment on this clonotype: This may be a read error: a much more frequent sequence differs by one nucleotide. V is TRBV5-1 and J is TRBJ2-2; D gene uncertain. The germline gives CDR1 SGHRS, CDR2 YFSETQ. The V end lost 0 bases, the J end lost 2 bases, and 11 bases lay between the germline ends. This CDR3 has 16 amino acids. The CDR3 reads CASSLVGSTNTGELFF. CDR3 nucleotide sequence: TGCGCCAGCAGCTTGGTCGGGTCTACCAACACCGGGGAGCTGTTTTTT.

This clonotype has more than one count but fewer than ten. The genes are TRBV14 and TRBJ2-1, with 11 bases aligning to TRBD2. The junction had 5 bases not matched to a gene; V was cut back by 3 bases and J by 4 bases. The CDR3 extends over 16 amino acids. Germline assignment: CDR1 SGHDN and CDR2 FVKESK. CDR3 protein: CASSQGLAVPYNEQFF. CDR3 coding DNA: TGTGCCAGCAGCCAGGGACTAGCGGTGCCTTACAATGAGCAGTTCTTC.

The table lists this clonotype with many counts. The chain combines TRBV28 with TRBJ2-2; 7 bases match TRBD2. The germline gives CDR1 MDHEN, CDR2 SYDVKM. Trimming cost V 3 bases and J 5 bases; bases outside gene matches: 6. This CDR3 is built from 15 residues. The CDR3 loop reads CASSFRREWTGELFF. The CDR3 nucleotides are TGTGCCAGCAGTTTTAGGCGGGAGTGGACCGGGGAGCTGTTTTTT. Full variable domain (outside the CDR3, taken from reference TRBV28 and TRBJ2-2): DVKVTQSSRYLVKRTGEKVFLECVQDMDHENMFWYRQDPGLGLRLIYFSYDVKMKEKGDIPEGYSVSREKKERFSLILESASTNQTSMYLCASSFRREWTGELFFGEGSRLTVL.

The chain uses TRBV10-1 and TRBJ2-3, with TRBD1 identical over 7 bases. Trimming cost V 3 bases and J 3 bases; bases outside gene matches: 3. The CDR3 covers 14 residues. Germline CDR1 and CDR2: WNHNN and SYGVQD (reference sequence). The CDR3 DNA reads as TGCGCCAGCAGTGACCTGACAGGGACAGATACGCAGTATTTT. It yields the protein CASSDLTGTDTQYF.

This clonotype came up a few times. The chain links TRBV14 to TRBJ1-1; D uncertain. The CDR3 is 16 residues long. The V gene lost 0 bases and the J gene lost 0 bases, with 11 bases spanning the gap. Germline V gene lookup returns CDR1 SGHDN and CDR2 FVKESK. DNA for the CDR3: TGTGCCAGCAGCCAAGAAGAGGACTCTCTGAACACTGAAGCTTTCTTT. This translates into CASSQEEDSLNTEAFF.

This chain connects TRBV4-2 to TRBJ1-2; D is uncertain. V was trimmed by 5 bases and J by 4 bases, leaving 14 bases between them. This CDR3 comprises 14 residues. Germline CDR1 LGHNA, CDR2 YNFKEQ. The CDR3 here is CASSTGPDVYGYTF. DNA of the CDR3: TGTGCCAGCAGCACGGGCCCAGATGTCTATGGCTACACCTTC.

The DNA of the CDR3 is TGCGCCAGCAGCCCGGGGGGGACGGACTATGGCTACACCTTC. Translating gives CASSPGGTDYGYTF. The V call is TRBV5-1, the J call TRBJ1-2; TRBD1 might be the D (5 bases). Germline CDR1 and CDR2: SGHRS and YFSETQ. V was clipped by 4 bases and J by 3 bases, with 13 bases between them. The CDR3 has 14 amino acids.

The rearrangement joins TRBV2 to TRBJ2-5; D may be TRBD2 (5 bases). The length of the CDR3 is 14 residues. Germline CDR1 SNHLY, CDR2 FYNNEI. V lost 3 bases to trimming and J lost 4 bases, with 12 bases between them. The CDR3 DNA reads TGTGCCAGCAGTGAGGCCGACCGGGGAGAGACCCAGTACTTC. It encodes CASSEADRGETQYF.

This clonotype was seen many times. One end of the junction varies from germline; a read error may be responsible. The chain employs TRBV9 and TRBJ1-1, with a weak D call TRBD1 (6 bases). This CDR3 contains 13 residues. Germline V gene data show CDR1 as SGDLS and CDR2 as YYNGEE. The CDR3 protein is CASSVLQGSDAFF. The CDR3 DNA reads as TGTGCCAGCAGCGTACTACAGGGATCTGACGCTTTCTTT. Together with reference TRBV9 and TRBJ1-1, the CDR3 gives the full variable domain: DSGVTQTPKHLITATGQRVTLRCSPRSGDLSVYWYQQSLDQGLQFLIQYYNGEERAKGNILERFSAQQFPDLHSELNLSSLELGDSALYFCASSVLQGSDAFFGQGTRLTVV.

This clonotype was recorded a few times. The chain links TRBV19 to TRBJ1-1; D gene uncertain. Trimming took 3 bases from V and 0 from J, leaving 5 bases between them. CDR1 is LNHDA and CDR2 is SQIVND in the germline V gene (reference sequence). The CDR3 is made up of 13 amino acids. The DNA for the CDR3 is TGTGCCAGTAGTATTGGGGTGAACACTGAAGCTTTCTTT. Translation gives CASSIGVNTEAFF.

The rearrangement joins TRBV7-2 to TRBJ2-7; 7 bases fit TRBD2. Looked up from germline, CDR1 is SGHTA and CDR2 is FQGNSA. CDR3 size: 16 residues. After removal of 4 bases from V and 2 bases from J, the junction contained 11 bases not matched to a gene. CDR3 in amino acids: CASSSVFSGLTYEQYF. The CDR3, as DNA: TGTGCCAGCAGCTCCGTTTTTAGCGGGCTCACCTACGAGCAGTACTTC.

This clonotype was detected many times. The chain is built from TRBV2 and TRBJ2-1; the D is unclear. Germline assignment: CDR1 SNHLY and CDR2 FYNNEI. V was shortened by 9 bases and J by 2 bases, with 11 bases between the two germline ends. This CDR3 is built from 13 residues. The chain's CDR3 is CARTFSTYNEQFF. CDR3 nucleotides: TGTGCCAGAACTTTCTCCACCTACAATGAGCAGTTCTTC.

CDR3 amino acids: CASSGSGFSLFF. The CDR3 nucleotides read TGTGCCAGCAGTGGGAGCGGATTTAGCCTTTTCTTT. The genes are TRBV6-4 and TRBJ1-1; D remains unclear. V was trimmed by 4 bases and J by 13 bases, leaving 16 bases between them. The CDR3 has 12 residues. Germline V CDR1 and CDR2: MRHNA, SNTAGT.

This clonotype was picked up many times. The chain links TRBV5-1 to TRBJ2-7; D is undetermined. Germline V gene data show CDR1 as SGHRS and CDR2 as YFSETQ. V was shortened by 3 bases and J by 3 bases, with 13 bases between the two germline ends. CDR3 length: 14 amino acids. CDR3: CASSSDLEVYEQYF. Written as DNA, the CDR3 is TGCGCCAGCAGCTCGGACCTTGAAGTCTACGAGCAGTACTTC.

Many counts were recorded for this clonotype. This chain uses TRBV29-1 with TRBJ2-7; 10 bases align to TRBD1. The CDR3 contains 11 residues. J was trimmed by 12 bases and V by 6 bases; bases with no gene match: 8. In germline, CDR1 is SQVTM, CDR2 ANQGSEA. CDR3 DNA sequence: TGCAGCGTGCCGGGACAGGGGAGGGTGTACTTC. Protein sequence: CSVPGQGRVYF.

This clonotype was seen a few times. The chain is built from TRBV5-5 and TRBJ2-1; no definite D call. CDR3 length: 13 amino acids. CDR1 is SGHKS, CDR2 YYEKEE, per germline (reference sequence). V was pared by 4 bases and J by 5 bases, with 10 bases between. The CDR3 DNA reads as TGTGCCAGCAGCCCGGACCGCAACAATGAGCAGTTCTTC. Translated, it gives CASSPDRNNEQFF.

This clonotype showed up many times. The chain combines TRBV10-3 with TRBJ2-7, with 13 nucleotides matching TRBD2. CDR1 and CDR2 from the germline V gene are ENHRY and SYGVKD. The length of the CDR3 is 14 residues. Trimming removed 7 bases from V and 7 bases from J; junction bases left unmatched: 7. The CDR3 DNA follows: TGTGCCATCAAGCCGGGACTAGCGGGAAGGGAGCAGTACTTC. Amino acid sequence: CAIKPGLAGREQYF.

This clonotype was seen repeatedly, ten times or more. The chain carries TRBV7-9 and TRBJ2-7; a possible D gene is TRBD1 (6 bases). The germline V gene has CDR1 SEHNR and CDR2 FQNEAQ (reference sequence). The length of the CDR3 is 15 residues. Trimming removed 5 bases at V and 2 bases at J, with 16 bases between. The CDR3 DNA reads as TGTGCCAGCAGCCTAAGGACAGAAGTTGCCTACGAGCAGTACTTC. Translated: CASSLRTEVAYEQYF.

Only a few counts were recorded for this clonotype. The chain has TRBV12-3 or TRBV12-4 and TRBJ2-2; a weak D match, TRBD2 (6 bases). With 2 bases removed from V and 1 base from J, the gap between germline ends came to 8 bases. The CDR3 is 15 residues long. CDR3 residues: CASSLRGRNTGELFF. CDR3 in DNA: TGTGCCAGCAGTTTACGGGGGAGGAACACCGGGGAGCTGTTTTTT.

This clonotype was seen at least ten times. The chain recombines TRBV5-1 with TRBJ1-2; TRBD1 is a possible D gene (6 bases). Germline-derived CDR1 and CDR2 are SGHRS and YFSETQ. The CDR3 extends over 14 amino acids. V lost 4 bases and J 3 bases, leaving 13 bases between the germline ends. CDR3 amino acids: CASSLTQGHYGYTF. As DNA, the CDR3 is TGCGCCAGCAGCCTGACACAGGGCCACTATGGCTACACCTTC.

This clonotype was counted a few times. The genes are TRBV19 and TRBJ1-2, with D hard to call. V shed 3 bases and J shed 6 bases, with 11 bases lying between them. This CDR3 has 13 amino acids. CDR1 and CDR2 (germline): LNHDA, SQIVND (reference sequence). CDR3: CASSIRGRHGYTF. CDR3 in DNA: TGTGCCAGTAGTATTCGTGGGAGACATGGCTACACCTTC.

A few counts support this clonotype. The V call is TRBV20-1, the J call TRBJ2-7; TRBD2 aligns across 9 bases. V lost 5 bases, J lost 2 bases, and 10 bases stayed unmatched. The CDR3 covers 15 residues. The germline CDR1 and CDR2 sequences are DFQATT and SNEGSKA (reference sequence). CDR3 DNA sequence: TGCAGTGCTCTTTCAGGCGCGGGAGGGCCCTACGAGCAGTACTTC. It encodes CSALSGAGGPYEQYF.